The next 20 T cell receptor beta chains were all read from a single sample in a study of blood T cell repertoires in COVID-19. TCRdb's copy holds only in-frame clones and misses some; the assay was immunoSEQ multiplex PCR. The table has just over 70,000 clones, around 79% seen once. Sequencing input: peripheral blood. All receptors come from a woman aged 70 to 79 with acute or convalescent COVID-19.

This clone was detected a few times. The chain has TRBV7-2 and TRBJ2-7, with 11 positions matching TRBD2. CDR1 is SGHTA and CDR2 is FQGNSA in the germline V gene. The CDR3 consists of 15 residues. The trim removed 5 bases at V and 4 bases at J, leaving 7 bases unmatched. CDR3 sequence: CASSLTSGNQYEQYF. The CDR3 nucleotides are TGTGCCAGCAGCCTGACTAGCGGGAACCAGTACGAGCAGTACTTC.

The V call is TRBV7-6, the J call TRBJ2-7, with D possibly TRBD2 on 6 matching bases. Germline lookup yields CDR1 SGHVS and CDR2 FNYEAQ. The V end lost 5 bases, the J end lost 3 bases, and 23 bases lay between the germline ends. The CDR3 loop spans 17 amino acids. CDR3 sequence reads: CASSLSLAGGKNYEQYF. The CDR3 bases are TGTGCCAGCAGCCTATCCTTGGCCGGGGGTAAGAACTACGAGCAGTACTTC.

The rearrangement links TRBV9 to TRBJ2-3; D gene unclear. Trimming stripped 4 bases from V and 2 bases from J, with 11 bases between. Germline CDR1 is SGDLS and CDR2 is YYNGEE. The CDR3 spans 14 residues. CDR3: CASSPRGATDTQYF. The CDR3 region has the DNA TGTGCCAGCAGCCCCCGCGGAGCCACAGATACGCAGTATTTT.

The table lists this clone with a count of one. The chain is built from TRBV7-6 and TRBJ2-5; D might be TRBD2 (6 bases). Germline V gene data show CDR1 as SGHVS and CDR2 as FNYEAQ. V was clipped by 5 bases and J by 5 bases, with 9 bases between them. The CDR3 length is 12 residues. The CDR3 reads CASSPRGETQYF. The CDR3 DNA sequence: TGTGCCAGCAGCCCCCGGGGGGAGACCCAGTACTTC.

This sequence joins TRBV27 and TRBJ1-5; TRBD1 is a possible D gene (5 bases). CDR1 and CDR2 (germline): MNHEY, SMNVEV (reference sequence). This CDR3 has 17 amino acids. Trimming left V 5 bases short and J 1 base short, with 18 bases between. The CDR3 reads CASSPHPTVRSNQPQHF. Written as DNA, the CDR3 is TGTGCCAGCAGTCCCCACCCGACAGTCCGAAGCAATCAGCCCCAGCATTTT.

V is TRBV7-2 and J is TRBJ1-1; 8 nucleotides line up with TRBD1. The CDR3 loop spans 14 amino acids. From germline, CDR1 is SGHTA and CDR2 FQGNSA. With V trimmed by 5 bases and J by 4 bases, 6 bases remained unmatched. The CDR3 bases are TGTGCCAGCAGCGTTTACGGGACAGGCACTGAAGCTTTCTTT. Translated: CASSVYGTGTEAFF.

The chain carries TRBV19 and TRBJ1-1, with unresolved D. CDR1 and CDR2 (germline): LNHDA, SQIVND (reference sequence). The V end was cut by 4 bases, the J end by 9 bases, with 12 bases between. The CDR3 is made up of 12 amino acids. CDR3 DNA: TGTGCCAGTAGTACGCGGGAAGGGAAAGCTTTCTTT. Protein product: CASSTREGKAFF.

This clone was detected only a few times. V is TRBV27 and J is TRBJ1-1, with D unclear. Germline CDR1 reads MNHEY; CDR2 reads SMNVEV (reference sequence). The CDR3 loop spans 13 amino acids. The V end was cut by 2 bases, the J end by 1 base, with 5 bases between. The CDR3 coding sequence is TGTGCCAGCAGTTTAAGCCCGAACACTGAAGCTTTCTTT. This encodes CASSLSPNTEAFF.

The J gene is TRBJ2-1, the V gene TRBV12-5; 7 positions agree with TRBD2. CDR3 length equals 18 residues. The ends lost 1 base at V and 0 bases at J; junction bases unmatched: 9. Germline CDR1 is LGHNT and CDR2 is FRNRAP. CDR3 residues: CASGLAPRRGSSYNEQFF. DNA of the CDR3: TGTGCTAGTGGTTTGGCCCCCCGGCGGGGGAGCTCCTACAATGAGCAGTTCTTC.

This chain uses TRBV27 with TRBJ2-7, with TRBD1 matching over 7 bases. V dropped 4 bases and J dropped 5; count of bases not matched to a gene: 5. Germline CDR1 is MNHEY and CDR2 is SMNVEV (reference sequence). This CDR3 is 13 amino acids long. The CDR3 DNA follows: TGTGCCAGCAGTTCGATCGACAGGGACGAGCAGTACTTC. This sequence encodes CASSSIDRDEQYF.

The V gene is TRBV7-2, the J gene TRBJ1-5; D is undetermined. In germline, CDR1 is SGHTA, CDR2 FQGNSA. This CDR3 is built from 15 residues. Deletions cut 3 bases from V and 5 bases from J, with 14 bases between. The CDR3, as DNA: TGTGCCAGCAGCTTGGGGAGTTTCGCCGATCAGCCCCAGCATTTT. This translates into CASSLGSFADQPQHF.

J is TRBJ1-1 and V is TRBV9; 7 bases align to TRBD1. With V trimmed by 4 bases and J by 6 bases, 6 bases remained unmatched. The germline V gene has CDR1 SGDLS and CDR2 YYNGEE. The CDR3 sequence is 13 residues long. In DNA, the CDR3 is TGTGCCAGCAGCTCCCTCAGGGGGGCTGAAGCTTTCTTT. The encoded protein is CASSSLRGAEAFF.

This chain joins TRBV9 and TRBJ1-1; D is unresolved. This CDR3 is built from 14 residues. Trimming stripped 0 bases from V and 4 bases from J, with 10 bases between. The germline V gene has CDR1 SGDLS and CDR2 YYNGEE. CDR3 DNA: TGTGCCAGCAGCGTAGGCGGGGTCCCCACTGAAGCTTTCTTT. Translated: CASSVGGVPTEAFF.

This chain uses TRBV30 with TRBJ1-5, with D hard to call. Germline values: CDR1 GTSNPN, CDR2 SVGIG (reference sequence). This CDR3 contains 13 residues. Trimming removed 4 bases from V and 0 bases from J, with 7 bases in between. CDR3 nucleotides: TGTGCCTGGAAACAGAATAGCAATCAGCCCCAGCATTTT. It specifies CAWKQNSNQPQHF.

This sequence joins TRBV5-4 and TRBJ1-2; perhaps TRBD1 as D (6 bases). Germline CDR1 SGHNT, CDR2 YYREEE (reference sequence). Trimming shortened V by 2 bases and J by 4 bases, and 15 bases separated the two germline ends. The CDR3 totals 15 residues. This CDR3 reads CASSFKQGFGYGYTF. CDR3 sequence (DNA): TGTGCCAGCAGCTTTAAACAGGGCTTCGGCTATGGCTACACCTTC.

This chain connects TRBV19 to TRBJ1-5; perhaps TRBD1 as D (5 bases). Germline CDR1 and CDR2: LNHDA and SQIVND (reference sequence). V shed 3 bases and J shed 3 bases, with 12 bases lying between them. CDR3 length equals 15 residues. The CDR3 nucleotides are TGTGCCAGTAGTATTCGGCAGGGCTACAATCAGCCCCAGCATTTT. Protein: CASSIRQGYNQPQHF. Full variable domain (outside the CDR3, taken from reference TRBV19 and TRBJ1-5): DGGITQSPKYLFRKEGQNVTLSCEQNLNHDAMYWYRQDPGQGLRLIYYSQIVNDFQKGDIAEGYSVSREKKESFPLTVTSAQKNPTAFYLCASSIRQGYNQPQHFGDGTRLSIL.

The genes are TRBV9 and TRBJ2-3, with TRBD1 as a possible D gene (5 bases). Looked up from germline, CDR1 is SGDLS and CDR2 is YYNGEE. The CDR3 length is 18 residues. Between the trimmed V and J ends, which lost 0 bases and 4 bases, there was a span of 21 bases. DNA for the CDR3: TGTGCCAGCAGCGTAGCGCCCCGCTCCCAGGGTACTTCAGATACGCAGTATTTT. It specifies CASSVAPRSQGTSDTQYF.

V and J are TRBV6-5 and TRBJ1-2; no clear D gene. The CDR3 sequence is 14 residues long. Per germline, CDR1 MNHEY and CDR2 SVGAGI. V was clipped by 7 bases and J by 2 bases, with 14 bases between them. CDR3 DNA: TGTGCCAGCACTAGGAACGGATTGAACTATGGCTACACCTTC. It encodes CASTRNGLNYGYTF.

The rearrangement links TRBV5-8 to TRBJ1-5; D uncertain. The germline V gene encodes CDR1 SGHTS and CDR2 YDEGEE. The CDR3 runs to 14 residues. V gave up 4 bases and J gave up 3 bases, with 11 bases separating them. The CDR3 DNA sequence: TGTGCCAGCAGCCCTGTCGGTGACAATCAGCCCCAGCATTTT. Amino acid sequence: CASSPVGDNQPQHF.

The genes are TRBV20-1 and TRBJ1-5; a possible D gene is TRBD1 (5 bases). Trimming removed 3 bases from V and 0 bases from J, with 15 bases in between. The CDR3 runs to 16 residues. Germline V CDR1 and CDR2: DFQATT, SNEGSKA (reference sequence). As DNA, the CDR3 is TGCAGTGCTAGTTCAGACAGTGGGTATAGCAATCAGCCCCAGCATTTT. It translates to CSASSDSGYSNQPQHF.